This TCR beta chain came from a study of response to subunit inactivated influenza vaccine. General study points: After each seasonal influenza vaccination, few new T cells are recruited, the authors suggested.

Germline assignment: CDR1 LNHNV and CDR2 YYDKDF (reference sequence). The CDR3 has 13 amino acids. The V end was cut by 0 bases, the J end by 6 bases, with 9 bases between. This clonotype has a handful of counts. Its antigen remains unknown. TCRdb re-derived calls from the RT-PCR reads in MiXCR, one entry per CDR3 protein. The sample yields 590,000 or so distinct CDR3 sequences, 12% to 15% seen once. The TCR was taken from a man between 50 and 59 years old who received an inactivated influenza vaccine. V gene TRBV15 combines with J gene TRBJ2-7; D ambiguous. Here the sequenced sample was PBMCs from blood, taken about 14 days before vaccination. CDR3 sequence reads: CATSRDKWGEQYF. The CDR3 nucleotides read TGTGCCACCAGCAGAGATAAGTGGGGCGAGCAGTACTTC.